The clone carrying this T cell receptor beta chain was observed at least ten times. Antigen specificity is unknown. The CDR3 contains 14 residues. Germline V gives CDR1 LNHDA, CDR2 SQIVND (reference sequence). The junction had 6 bases not matched to a gene; V was cut back by 9 bases and J by 0 bases. All patients picked for sequencing had shown, by flow cytometry, an expansion of CD8+CD57+ cells. There were no patients without severe acquired aplastic anemia. This sample was included in a study of CD8+CD57+ T cells in acquired aplastic anemia. Study overall: The study obtained an average of about 3.1 ug of DNA from sorted CD4+ and CD8+ cells. Study-level results: Found in both controls and patients were about 30 CD8+ CDR3 sequences. Patients and healthy controls showed no significant CD8+ Simpson's diversity difference.

Genomic DNA templated the TCR beta VDJ and CDR3 profiling. TCRdb re-derived calls from the reads in MiXCR, one entry per CDR3 protein. In the table there are a few hundred thousand distinct CDR3 sequences, almost 50% of which are singletons. Sequences were obtained from sorted CD4+, CD8+, or CD8+CD57+ T cells (not recorded which) from PBMCs. The TCR sequence derives from a human donor with aplastic anemia. V is TRBV19 and J is TRBJ2-3, with 7 bases aligning to TRBD1. Here the CDR3 DNA reads TGTGCCAGCCAAACAGGGGTTAGCACAGATACGCAGTATTTT. It specifies CASQTGVSTDTQYF.